Listed below are T cell receptor beta chains from one sample, sequenced in a study of shared clonotypes between healthy human individuals. The repertoire was sequenced with immunoSEQ multiplex PCR; TCRdb's copy has only in-frame clones and lacks some. The table has under 1,100,000 clones, 75% seen once. Sequenced: memory CD4+ T cells sorted from blood. These receptor sequences come from a man aged 18-30 years in good health. CDR3s include the opening cysteine and the closing phenylalanine or tryptophan. A D gene is named only where the DNA matches it firmly. Only part of the rows carry a size: once, few, many, or a class if the clone is expanded.

v_call	clone_size	d_call	j_call	cdr3_nt	cdr3_aa
TRBV7-2	NA	NA	TRBJ2-2	TGTGCCAGCAGCTTAGGAGGGACGCGGGCCGGGGAGCTGTTTTTT	CASSLGGTRAGELFF
TRBV2	NA	NA	TRBJ1-1	TGTGCCAGCAGTGAAGGGGCTCGGGAAGCTTTCTTT	CASSEGAREAFF
TRBV10-1	few	NA	TRBJ2-1	TGCGCCAGCAGTGAGTCCCTAGACTACAATGAGCAGTTCTTC	CASSESLDYNEQFF
TRBV30	NA	NA	TRBJ2-1	TGTGCCTGGAGTCGCTGGGGGAATGAGCAGTTCTTC	CAWSRWGNEQFF
TRBV7-2	NA	TRBD2	TRBJ2-1	TGTGCCAGCAGCTCAGTAATAGCGGGAGGGCCTCGTATTGGGGAGCAGTTCTTC	CASSSVIAGGPRIGEQFF
TRBV5-1	NA	TRBD2	TRBJ2-7	TGCGCCAGCAGCCCGGTTAGCGGGAGTGGTCCCTACGAGCAGTACTTC	CASSPVSGSGPYEQYF
TRBV5-5	NA	TRBD1	TRBJ2-7	TGTGCCAGCAGCCACGTGGACAGGGCATACGAGCAGTACTTC	CASSHVDRAYEQYF
TRBV7-9	NA	NA	TRBJ2-1	TGTGCCAGCAGCCGCCGATCCGCGGACAATGAGCAGTTCTTC	CASSRRSADNEQFF
TRBV5-1	NA	NA	TRBJ2-3	TGCGCCAGCAGCCTTCGGACAACTTATACAGATACGCAGTATTTT	CASSLRTTYTDTQYF
TRBV10-2	NA	NA	TRBJ1-1	TGCGCCAGCAGTGAGATACGCGTCTGGCAGTTTAACACTGAAGCTTTCTTT	CASSEIRVWQFNTEAFF
TRBV19	many	TRBD1	TRBJ1-1	TGTGCCAGCAAAGGGAGGGGACAGGGCCATGAAGCTTTCTTT	CASKGRGQGHEAFF
TRBV5-1	NA	TRBD2	TRBJ2-3	TGCGCCAGCAGCTTGGCCGTCCTAGCGGGGGGATTCACAGATACGCAGTATTTT	CASSLAVLAGGFTDTQYF
TRBV29-1	once	NA	TRBJ1-3	TGCAGCGTTGAAGTCAGGGCGAACACCATATATTTT	CSVEVRANTIYF
TRBV6-1	NA	NA	TRBJ1-1	TGTGCCAGCAGTGAAAGTTGGGGGGGTGAAGCTTTCTTT	CASSESWGGEAFF
TRBV30	NA	TRBD1	TRBJ2-6	TGTGCCTGGAGTGTAATAGGGGGCTCCGGGGCCAACGTCCTGACTTTC	CAWSVIGGSGANVLTF
TRBV7-8	NA	NA	TRBJ1-2	TGTGCCAGCAGCTACCCGGGGGGCTACACCTTC	CASSYPGGYTF
TRBV5-5	NA	NA	TRBJ1-4	TGTGCCAGCAGCTACACAGGGATGGCGAGGGAAAAACTGTTTTTT	CASSYTGMAREKLFF
TRBV14	NA	TRBD1	TRBJ1-4	TGTGCCAGCAGCCAAGGACAGGGAAGGCGGTTGGGTGAAAAACTGTTTTTT	CASSQGQGRRLGEKLFF
TRBV5-1	once	NA	TRBJ2-7	TGCGCCAGCAGCCCAGGACAGAGTGGGTACGAGCAGTACTTC	CASSPGQSGYEQYF
TRBV7-9	NA	NA	TRBJ1-5	TGTGCCAGCAGCGTAGCAGGGGTTTATAGCAATCAGCCCCAGCATTTT	CASSVAGVYSNQPQHF
TRBV5-1	NA	TRBD1	TRBJ2-7	TGCGCCAGCAGCTTGGTAGGACAGGACTTCTACGAGCAGTACTTC	CASSLVGQDFYEQYF
TRBV4-2	NA	TRBD2	TRBJ2-1	TGTGCCAGCAGCCAAGATCTTGGGGGGGAAAGTTATAATGAGCAGTTCTTC	CASSQDLGGESYNEQFF
TRBV5-3	NA	TRBD1	TRBJ1-3	TGTGCCAGAAGCTCCCCGGACAGGGACGATGGAAACACCATATATTTT	CARSSPDRDDGNTIYF
TRBV2	few	TRBD1	TRBJ1-1	TGTGCCAGCAATGGACAGGTGAACACTGAAGCTTTCTTT	CASNGQVNTEAFF
TRBV2	NA	TRBD1	TRBJ1-2	TGTGCCAGCAAGCTAACAGGGGGCCCCCGGGATTATGGCTACACCTTC	CASKLTGGPRDYGYTF
TRBV7-9	few	NA	TRBJ1-2	TGTGATGAGAAGATCCGGGGATATGGCTACACCTTC	CDEKIRGYGYTF